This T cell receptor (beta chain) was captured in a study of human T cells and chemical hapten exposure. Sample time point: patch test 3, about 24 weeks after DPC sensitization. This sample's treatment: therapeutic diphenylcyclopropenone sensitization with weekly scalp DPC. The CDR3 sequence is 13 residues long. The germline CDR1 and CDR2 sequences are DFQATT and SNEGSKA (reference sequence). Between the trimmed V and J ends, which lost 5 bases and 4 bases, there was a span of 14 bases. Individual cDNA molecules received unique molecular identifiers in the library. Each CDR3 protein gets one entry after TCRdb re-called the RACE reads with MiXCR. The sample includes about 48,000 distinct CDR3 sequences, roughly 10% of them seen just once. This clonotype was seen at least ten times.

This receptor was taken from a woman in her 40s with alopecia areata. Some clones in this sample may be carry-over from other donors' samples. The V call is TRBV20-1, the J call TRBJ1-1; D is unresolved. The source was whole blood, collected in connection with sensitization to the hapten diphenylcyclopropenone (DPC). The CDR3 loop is CSAQSPMGTEAFF. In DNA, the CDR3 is TGCAGTGCTCAGTCCCCTATGGGCACTGAAGCTTTCTTT.